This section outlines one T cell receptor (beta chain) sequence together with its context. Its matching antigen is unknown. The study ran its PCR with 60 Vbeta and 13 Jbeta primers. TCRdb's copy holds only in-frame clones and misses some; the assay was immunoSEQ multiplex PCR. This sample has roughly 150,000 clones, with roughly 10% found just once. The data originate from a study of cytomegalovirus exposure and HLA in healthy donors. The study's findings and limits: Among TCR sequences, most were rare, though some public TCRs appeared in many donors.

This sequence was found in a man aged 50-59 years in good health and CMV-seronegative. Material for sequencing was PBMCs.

This chain's CDR3 is CASSSFGQGQNSPLHF. In DNA form, the CDR3 reads TGTGCCAGCAGTTCCTTCGGACAGGGGCAAAATTCACCCCTCCACTTT. The V and J genes are TRBV27 and TRBJ1-6, with 9 bases that match TRBD1. Trimming at V came to 4 bases and at J to 7 bases, leaving 8 bases not matched to a gene. Germline V lookup: CDR1 MNHEY, CDR2 SMNVEV (reference sequence). The CDR3 extends over 16 amino acids.